This T cell receptor (beta chain) was sequenced during a study of T-cell memory formation after mild COVID-19. Study context: Largely, the TCR clusters proved donor specific.

Study results and limitations: A balance of CD4 and CD8 characterized clones contracting day 15 to 85, whereas later expanders leaned CD4+. That cross-reactive memory joined was suggested by some responding clones appearing in pre-infection memory.

5'RACE primed from the constant segment yielded TCR alpha and TCR beta cDNA libraries bearing sample barcodes and UMIs. TCRdb redid the calling of the 5' RACE reads with MiXCR, one entry per CDR3 protein. There are fewer than 15,000 distinct CDR3 sequences in the sample; 16% occur only once, and around 53% lies in the top ten. This clonotype was detected many times. Its antigen remains unknown. The J segment lost 3 bases and the V segment lost 4 bases, leaving 6 bases of the junction unmatched. The CDR3 has 15 amino acids. Germline loops: CDR1 SGDLS, CDR2 YYNGEE. The sample taken for sequencing was PBMCs or a T cell subset sorted from them (not recorded which). This clonotype was obtained from a man between 18 and 29 years old who had mild COVID-19 (a few samples of this study predate the infection). Cell type and time point are not known. The chain uses TRBV9 and TRBJ2-1, with 8 positions matching TRBD1. CDR3 nucleotide sequence: TGTGCCAGCAGCCCCGGGGACAGGCTCTACAATGAGCAGTTCTTC. Translated, it gives CASSPGDRLYNEQFF.